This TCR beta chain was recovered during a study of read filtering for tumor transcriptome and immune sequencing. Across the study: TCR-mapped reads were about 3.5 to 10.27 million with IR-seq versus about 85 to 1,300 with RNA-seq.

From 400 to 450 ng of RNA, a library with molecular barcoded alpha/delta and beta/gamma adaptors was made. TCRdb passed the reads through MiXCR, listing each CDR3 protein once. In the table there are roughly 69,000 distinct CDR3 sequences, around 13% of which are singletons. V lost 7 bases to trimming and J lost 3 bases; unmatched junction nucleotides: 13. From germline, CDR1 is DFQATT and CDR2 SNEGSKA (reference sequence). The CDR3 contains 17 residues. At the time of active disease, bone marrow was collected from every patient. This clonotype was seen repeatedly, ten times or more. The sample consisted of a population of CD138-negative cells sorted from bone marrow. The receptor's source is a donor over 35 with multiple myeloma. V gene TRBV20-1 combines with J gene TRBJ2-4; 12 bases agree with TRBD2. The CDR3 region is CSVATSGSLFDKNIQYF. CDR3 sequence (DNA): TGCAGTGTCGCGACTAGCGGGAGTTTGTTTGACAAAAACATTCAGTACTTC.